These 15 T cell receptor beta chains originate from one sample sequenced in a study of T cell responses to AZD1222 COVID-19 vaccine. The table came from immunoSEQ multiplex PCR; TCRdb's copy has only in-frame clones and leaves some out. In the table there are over 100,000 clones, less than 95% of which are singletons. The sequences come from peripheral blood, collected on day 0 of AZD1222 vaccination. The receptors shown here come from an adult in good health.

The chain couples TRBV7-9 to TRBJ1-4, with a possible D match to TRBD1 (6 bases). Looked up from germline, CDR1 is SEHNR and CDR2 is FQNEAQ (reference sequence). Trimming removed 2 bases from V and 5 bases from J, with 12 bases in between. The CDR3 is made up of 15 amino acids. CDR3 DNA: TGTGCCAGCAGCTTATACGGCAGGGGCAATGAAAAACTGTTTTTT. It specifies CASSLYGRGNEKLFF.

V and J are TRBV5-6 and TRBJ2-1, with 11 bases identical to TRBD2. The trim removed 3 bases at V and 6 bases at J, leaving 11 bases unmatched. This CDR3 contains 17 residues. The germline V gene encodes CDR1 SGHDT and CDR2 YYEEEE. The CDR3 sequence: CASSSRLAGTGPNEQFF. CDR3 bases: TGTGCCAGCAGCTCAAGACTAGCGGGGACCGGCCCCAATGAGCAGTTCTTC.

DNA for the CDR3: TGTGCCAGCAGCTTGGCCGACCGATCTCTGGAAAGTGGCTTATATTTT. Its translation: CASSLADRSLESGLYF. The chain couples TRBV5-5 to TRBJ1-3; D is undetermined. The CDR3 runs 16 residues. Per germline, CDR1 SGHKS and CDR2 YYEKEE (reference sequence). The V end lost 0 bases, the J end lost 14 bases, and 24 bases lay between the germline ends.

The CDR3 here is CASSSLTSYEQYF. Here the CDR3 DNA reads TGTGCCAGCAGCTCTCTGACCTCCTACGAGCAGTACTTC. The genes are TRBV28 and TRBJ2-7; D is unclear. The CDR3 contains 13 residues. Germline CDR1 is MDHEN and CDR2 is SYDVKM. Between the trimmed V and J ends, which lost 6 bases and 0 bases, there was a span of 9 bases.

CDR3 in amino acids: CASSGGPTYNSPLHF. The CDR3 DNA reads TGTGCCAGCAGCGGGGGCCCCACCTATAATTCACCCCTCCACTTT. The chain combines TRBV5-6 with TRBJ1-6; maybe TRBD1 (6 bases). Trimming removed 4 bases from V and 2 bases from J, with 10 bases in between. This CDR3 has 15 amino acids. Germline values: CDR1 SGHDT, CDR2 YYEEEE.

The chain joins TRBV9 to TRBJ2-1; perhaps TRBD1 as D (6 bases). This CDR3 comprises 12 residues. V was shortened by 2 bases and J by 9 bases, with 9 bases between the two germline ends. Germline assignment: CDR1 SGDLS and CDR2 YYNGEE. As DNA, the CDR3 is TGTGCCAGCAGCGTTGAAGGGGGTGAGCAGTTCTTC. Its translation is CASSVEGGEQFF.

The sample holds one count of this clone. The J gene is TRBJ2-7, the V gene TRBV6-5, with D maybe TRBD1 (5 bases). From germline, CDR1 is MNHEY and CDR2 SVGAGI. This CDR3 contains 15 residues. Trimming pared 5 bases from V and 5 bases from J, leaving 19 bases between. This CDR3 reads CASSPRPGPDHEQYF. Here the CDR3 DNA reads TGTGCCAGCAGTCCCCGGCCAGGGCCAGACCACGAGCAGTACTTC.

This chain links TRBV19 with TRBJ2-1; D is unclear. The CDR3 runs to 14 residues. Germline V gene sequence: CDR1 LNHDA, CDR2 SQIVND (reference sequence). The V end lost 4 bases, the J end lost 10 bases, and 17 bases lay between the germline ends. CDR3 bases: TGTGCCAGTAGTAGGGCGAGATTGGATCTGGAGCAGTTCTTC. Translating it yields CASSRARLDLEQFF.

The chain combines TRBV5-6 with TRBJ2-3; D call uncertain. The CDR3 sequence is 15 residues long. Germline CDR1 is SGHDT and CDR2 is YYEEEE. V dropped 2 bases and J dropped 2 bases, with 12 bases sitting between them. The CDR3, as DNA: TGTGCCAGCAGCTTCACGGCCACAAACACAGATACGCAGTATTTT. Its protein is CASSFTATNTDTQYF.

By sample fraction, this clone is medium-sized. The chain carries TRBV6-4 and TRBJ2-6, with D possibly being TRBD1 (5 bases). Germline CDR1 MRHNA, CDR2 SNTAGT. CDR3 length: 15 residues. The V end lost 3 bases, the J end lost 0 bases, and 6 bases lay between the germline ends. The CDR3 region has the DNA TGTGCCAGCAGTGAGGGGCTCTCTGGGGCCAACGTCCTGACTTTC. Its protein product is CASSEGLSGANVLTF.

The chain recombines TRBV19 with TRBJ2-2; TRBD2 matches at 13 bases. The CDR3 has 17 amino acids. The V gene's germline CDR1 is LNHDA and CDR2 SQIVND (reference sequence). Trimming cost V 4 bases and J 4 bases; bases outside gene matches: 6. The CDR3 nucleotides read TGTGCCAGTAGTACCCGACTAGCGGGGGGCCCCACCGGGGAGCTGTTTTTT. Translated: CASSTRLAGGPTGELFF.

The chain couples TRBV28 to TRBJ1-1; 8 bases agree with TRBD1. Germline V CDR1 and CDR2: MDHEN, SYDVKM. Trimming took 4 bases from V and 10 from J; bases not matched to a gene: 11. The CDR3 has 14 amino acids. Written as DNA, the CDR3 is TGTGCCAGCAGTTCCTTTAGCAGGGGGCGAATAGCTTTCTTT. This sequence encodes CASSSFSRGRIAFF.

The CDR3 is CASSFSGVSSDEQFF. In DNA, the CDR3 is TGTGCCAGCAGCTTTAGCGGGGTATCTTCGGATGAGCAGTTCTTC. This chain connects TRBV11-3 to TRBJ2-1; the match to TRBD2 covers 8 bases. This CDR3 is 15 amino acids long. CDR1 and CDR2 from the germline V gene are SGHNT and YENEEA. Germline trimming cut 3 bases from V and 8 bases from J; bases unmatched to any gene: 9.

The chain has TRBV21-1 and TRBJ2-4. TRBV21-1 is a pseudogene locus. This CDR3 comprises 13 residues. CDR3 sequence (DNA): TGTGCCAGCAGCGGGGACGGACTGGACATTCAGTACTTC. This gives the protein CASSGDGLDIQYF.

V gene TRBV6-5 combines with J gene TRBJ1-5; maybe TRBD1 (5 bases). The germline gives CDR1 MNHEY, CDR2 SVGAGI. The CDR3 extends over 13 amino acids. V lost 2 bases to trimming and J lost 6 bases, with 8 bases between them. CDR3 sequence: CASSYDRGQPQHF. DNA of the CDR3: TGTGCCAGCAGTTACGATAGGGGTCAGCCCCAGCATTTT.